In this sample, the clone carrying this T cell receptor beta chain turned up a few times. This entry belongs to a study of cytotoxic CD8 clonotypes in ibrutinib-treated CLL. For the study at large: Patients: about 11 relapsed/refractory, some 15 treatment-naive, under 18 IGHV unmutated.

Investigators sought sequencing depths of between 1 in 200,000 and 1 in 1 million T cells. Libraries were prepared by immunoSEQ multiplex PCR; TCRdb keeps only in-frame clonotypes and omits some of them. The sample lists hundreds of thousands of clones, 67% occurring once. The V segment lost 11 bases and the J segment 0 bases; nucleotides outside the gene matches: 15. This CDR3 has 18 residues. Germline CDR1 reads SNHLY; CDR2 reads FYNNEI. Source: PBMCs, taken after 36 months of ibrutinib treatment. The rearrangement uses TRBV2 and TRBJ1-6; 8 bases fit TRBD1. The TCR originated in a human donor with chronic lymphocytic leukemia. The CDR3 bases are TGTGCCTCCTGCCCCGGACAGGGCCGAAACTCCTATAATTCACCCCTCCACTTT. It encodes CASCPGQGRNSYNSPLHF.